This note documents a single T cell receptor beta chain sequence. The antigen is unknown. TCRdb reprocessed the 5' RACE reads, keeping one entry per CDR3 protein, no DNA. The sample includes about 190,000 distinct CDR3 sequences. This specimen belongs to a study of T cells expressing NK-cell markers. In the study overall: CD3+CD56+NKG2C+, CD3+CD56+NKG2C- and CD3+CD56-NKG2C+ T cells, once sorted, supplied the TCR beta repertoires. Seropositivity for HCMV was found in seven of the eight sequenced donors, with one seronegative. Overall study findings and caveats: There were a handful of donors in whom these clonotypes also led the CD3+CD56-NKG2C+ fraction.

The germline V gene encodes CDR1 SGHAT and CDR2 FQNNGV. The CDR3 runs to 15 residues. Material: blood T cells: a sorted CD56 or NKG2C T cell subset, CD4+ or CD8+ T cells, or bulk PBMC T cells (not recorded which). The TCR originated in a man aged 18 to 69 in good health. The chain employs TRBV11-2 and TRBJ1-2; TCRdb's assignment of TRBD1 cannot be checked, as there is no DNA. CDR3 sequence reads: CATYLAGQPHYGYTF. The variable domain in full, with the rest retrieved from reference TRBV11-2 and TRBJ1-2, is EAGVAQSPRYKIIEKRQSVAFWCNPISGHATLYWYQQILGQGPKLLIQFQNNGVVDDSQLPKDRFSAERLKGVDSTLKIQPAKLEDSAVYLCATYLAGQPHYGYTFGSGTRLTVV.